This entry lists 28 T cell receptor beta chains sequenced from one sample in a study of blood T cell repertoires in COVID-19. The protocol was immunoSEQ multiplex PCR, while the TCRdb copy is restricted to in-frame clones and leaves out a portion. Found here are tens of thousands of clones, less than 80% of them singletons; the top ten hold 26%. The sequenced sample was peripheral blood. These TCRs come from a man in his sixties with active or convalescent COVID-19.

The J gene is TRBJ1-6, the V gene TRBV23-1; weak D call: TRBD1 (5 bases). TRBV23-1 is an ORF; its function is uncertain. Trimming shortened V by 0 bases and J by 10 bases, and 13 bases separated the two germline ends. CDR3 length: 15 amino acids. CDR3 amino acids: CASSQSRQGPSPLHF. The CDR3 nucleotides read TGCGCCAGCAGTCAATCAAGGCAGGGCCCATCACCCCTCCACTTT.

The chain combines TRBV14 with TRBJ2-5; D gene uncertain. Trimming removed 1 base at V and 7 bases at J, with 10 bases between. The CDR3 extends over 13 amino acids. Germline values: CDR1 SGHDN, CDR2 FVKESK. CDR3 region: CASSQGIRGTQYF. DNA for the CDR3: TGTGCCAGCAGCCAAGGGATACGCGGGACCCAGTACTTC.

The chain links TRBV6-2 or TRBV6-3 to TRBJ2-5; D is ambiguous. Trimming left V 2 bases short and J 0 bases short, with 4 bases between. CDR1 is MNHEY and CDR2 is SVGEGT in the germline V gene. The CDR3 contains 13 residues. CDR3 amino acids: CASSYLHQETQYF. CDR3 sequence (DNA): TGTGCCAGCAGTTACCTCCACCAAGAGACCCAGTACTTC.

The CDR3 region has the DNA TGTGCCAGCAGCTCACTAGCGGGGACATCCACAGATACGCAGTATTTT. It is translated as CASSSLAGTSTDTQYF. V and J are TRBV4-2 and TRBJ2-3; 10 bases line up with TRBD2. Germline V CDR1 and CDR2: LGHNA, YNFKEQ. The J segment lost 2 bases and the V segment lost 5 bases, leaving 7 bases of the junction unmatched. CDR3 length equals 16 residues.

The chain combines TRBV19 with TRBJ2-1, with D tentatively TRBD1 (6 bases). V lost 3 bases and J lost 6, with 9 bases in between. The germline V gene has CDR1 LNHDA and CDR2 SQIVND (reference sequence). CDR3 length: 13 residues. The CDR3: CASSMGQVNEQFF. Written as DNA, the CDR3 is TGTGCCAGTAGTATGGGACAAGTCAATGAGCAGTTCTTC.

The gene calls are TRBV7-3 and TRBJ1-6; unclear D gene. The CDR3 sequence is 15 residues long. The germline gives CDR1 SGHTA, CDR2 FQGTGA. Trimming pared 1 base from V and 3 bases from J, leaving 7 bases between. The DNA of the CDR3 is TGTGCCAGCAGCTTAAACAGTAACTATAATTCACCCCTCCACTTT. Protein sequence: CASSLNSNYNSPLHF.

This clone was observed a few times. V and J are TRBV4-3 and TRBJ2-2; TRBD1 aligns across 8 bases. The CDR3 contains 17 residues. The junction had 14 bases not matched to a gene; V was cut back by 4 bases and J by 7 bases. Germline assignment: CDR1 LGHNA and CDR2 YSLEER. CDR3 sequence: CASSPTYQGARNGELFF. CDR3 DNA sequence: TGCGCCAGCAGCCCAACCTATCAGGGGGCGCGAAACGGGGAGCTGTTTTTT.

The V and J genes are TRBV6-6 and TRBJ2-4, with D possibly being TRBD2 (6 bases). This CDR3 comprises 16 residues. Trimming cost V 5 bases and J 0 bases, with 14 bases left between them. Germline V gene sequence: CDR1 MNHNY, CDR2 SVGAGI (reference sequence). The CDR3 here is CASSSGRGLAKNIQYF. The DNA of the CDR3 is TGTGCCAGCAGTAGCGGACGGGGACTAGCCAAAAACATTCAGTACTTC.

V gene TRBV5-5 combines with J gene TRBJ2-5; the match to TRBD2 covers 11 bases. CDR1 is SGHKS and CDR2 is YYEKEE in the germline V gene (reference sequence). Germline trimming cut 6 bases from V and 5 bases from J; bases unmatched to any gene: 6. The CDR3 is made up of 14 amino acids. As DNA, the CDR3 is TGTGCCAGCACCGAATTAGCGGGGGGGGAGACCCAGTACTTC. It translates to CASTELAGGETQYF.

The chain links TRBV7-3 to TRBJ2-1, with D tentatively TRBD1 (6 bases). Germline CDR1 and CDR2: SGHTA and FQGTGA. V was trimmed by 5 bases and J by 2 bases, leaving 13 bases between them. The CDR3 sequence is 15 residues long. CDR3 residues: CASSPQGPPYNEQFF. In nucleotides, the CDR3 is TGTGCCAGCAGCCCCCAGGGGCCCCCCTACAATGAGCAGTTCTTC.

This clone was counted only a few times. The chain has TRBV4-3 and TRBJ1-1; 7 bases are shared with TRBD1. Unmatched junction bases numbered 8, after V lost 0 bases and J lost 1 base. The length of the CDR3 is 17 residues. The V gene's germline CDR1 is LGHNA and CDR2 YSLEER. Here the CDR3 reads CASSQDYFDRENTEAFF. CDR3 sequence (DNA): TGCGCCAGCAGCCAAGATTATTTCGACAGGGAGAACACTGAAGCTTTCTTT.

CDR3 in amino acids: CAWSARGLRDGYNQPQHF. In DNA, the CDR3 is TGTGCCTGGAGTGCCAGGGGATTAAGGGACGGCTACAATCAGCCCCAGCATTTT. V and J are TRBV30 and TRBJ1-5; tentatively, D is TRBD1 (6 bases). CDR1 is GTSNPN, CDR2 SVGIG, per germline (reference sequence). CDR3 length equals 18 residues. V was shortened by 1 base and J by 3 bases, with 22 bases between the two germline ends.

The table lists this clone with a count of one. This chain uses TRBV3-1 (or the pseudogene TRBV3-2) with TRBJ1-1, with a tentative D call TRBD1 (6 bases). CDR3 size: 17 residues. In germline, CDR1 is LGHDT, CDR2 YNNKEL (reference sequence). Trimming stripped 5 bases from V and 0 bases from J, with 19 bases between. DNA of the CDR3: TGTGCCAGCAGCTGGCACAAGGGGGAGTCCATGAACACTGAAGCTTTCTTT. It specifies CASSWHKGESMNTEAFF.

In nucleotides, the CDR3 is TGTGCCAGCTCACCACTTCCCATTAATTCACCCCTCCACTTT. This translates into CASSPLPINSPLHF. The chain is built from TRBV18 and TRBJ1-6; D is unclear. The CDR3 sequence is 14 residues long. Trimming removed 1 base at V and 6 bases at J, with 7 bases between. The germline gives CDR1 KGHSH, CDR2 LQKENI.

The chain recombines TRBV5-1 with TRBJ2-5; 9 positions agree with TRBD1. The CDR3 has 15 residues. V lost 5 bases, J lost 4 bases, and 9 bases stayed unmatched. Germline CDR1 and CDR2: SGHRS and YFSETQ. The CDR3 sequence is CASRPGTGSVETQYF. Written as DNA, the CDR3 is TGCGCCAGCAGACCCGGGACAGGGAGTGTAGAGACCCAGTACTTC.

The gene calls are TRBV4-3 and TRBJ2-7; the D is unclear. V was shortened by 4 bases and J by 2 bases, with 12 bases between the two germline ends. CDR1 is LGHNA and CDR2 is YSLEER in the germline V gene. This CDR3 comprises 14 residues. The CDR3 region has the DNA TGCGCCAGCAGCCCCGTTGCAGGCCCCTACGAGCAGTACTTC. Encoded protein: CASSPVAGPYEQYF.

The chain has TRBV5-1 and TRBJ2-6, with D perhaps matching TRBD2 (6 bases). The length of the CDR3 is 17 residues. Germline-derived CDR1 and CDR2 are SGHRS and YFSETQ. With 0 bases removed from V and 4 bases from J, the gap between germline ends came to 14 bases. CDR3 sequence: CASSLVGGSQGANVLTF. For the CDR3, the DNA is TGCGCCAGCAGCTTGGTGGGGGGTTCTCAAGGGGCCAACGTCCTGACTTTC.

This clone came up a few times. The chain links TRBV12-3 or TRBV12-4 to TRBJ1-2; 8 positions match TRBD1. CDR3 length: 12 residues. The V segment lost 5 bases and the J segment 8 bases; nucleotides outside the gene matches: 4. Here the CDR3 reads CASSRQGLGYTF. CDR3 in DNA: TGTGCCAGCAGTAGACAGGGGCTAGGCTACACCTTC.

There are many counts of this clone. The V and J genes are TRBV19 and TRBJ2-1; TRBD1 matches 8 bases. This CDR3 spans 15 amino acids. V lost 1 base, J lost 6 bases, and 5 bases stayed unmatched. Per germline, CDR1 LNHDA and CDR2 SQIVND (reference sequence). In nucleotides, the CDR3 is TGTGCCAGTAGTATAGTTGGGACAGGAGGCAATGAGCAGTTCTTC. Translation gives CASSIVGTGGNEQFF.

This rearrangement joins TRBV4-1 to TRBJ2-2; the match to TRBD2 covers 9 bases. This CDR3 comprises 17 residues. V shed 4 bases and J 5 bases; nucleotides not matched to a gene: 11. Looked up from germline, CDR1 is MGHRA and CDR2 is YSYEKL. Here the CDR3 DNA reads TGCGCCAGCAGCCCGTGGGGTTTAGCGGGGGCTACCGGGGAGCTGTTTTTT. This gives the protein CASSPWGLAGATGELFF.

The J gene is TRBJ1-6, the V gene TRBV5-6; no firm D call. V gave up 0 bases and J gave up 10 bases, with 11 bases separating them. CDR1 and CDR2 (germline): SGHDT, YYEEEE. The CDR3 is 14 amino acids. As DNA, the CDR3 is TGTGCCAGCAGCTTGGCAGCGGGTATGTCACCCCTCCACTTT. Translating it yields CASSLAAGMSPLHF.

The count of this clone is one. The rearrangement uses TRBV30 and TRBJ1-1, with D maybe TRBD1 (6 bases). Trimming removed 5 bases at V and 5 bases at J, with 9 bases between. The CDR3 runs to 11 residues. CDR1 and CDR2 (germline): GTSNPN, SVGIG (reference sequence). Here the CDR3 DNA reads TGTGCCTGGGGGACAAGTACTGAAGCTTTCTTT. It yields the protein CAWGTSTEAFF.

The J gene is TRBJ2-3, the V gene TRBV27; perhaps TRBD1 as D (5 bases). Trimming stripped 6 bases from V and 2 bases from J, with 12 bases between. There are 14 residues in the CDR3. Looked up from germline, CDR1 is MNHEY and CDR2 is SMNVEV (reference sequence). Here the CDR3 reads CASRVDILTDTQYF. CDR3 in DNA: TGTGCCAGCAGAGTGGACATACTCACAGATACGCAGTATTTT.

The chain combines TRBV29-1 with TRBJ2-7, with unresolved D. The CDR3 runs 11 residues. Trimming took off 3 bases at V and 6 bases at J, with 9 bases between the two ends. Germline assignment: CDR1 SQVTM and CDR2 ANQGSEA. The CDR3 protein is CSVEGSSEQYF. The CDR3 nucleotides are TGCAGCGTTGAGGGCAGTTCCGAGCAGTACTTC.

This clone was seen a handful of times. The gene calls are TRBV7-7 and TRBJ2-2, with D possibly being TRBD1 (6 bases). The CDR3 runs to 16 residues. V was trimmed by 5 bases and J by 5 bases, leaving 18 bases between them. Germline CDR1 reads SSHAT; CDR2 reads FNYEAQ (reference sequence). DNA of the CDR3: TGTGCCAGCAGCGGAATGGGTACAGGGCTAACCGGGGAGCTGTTTTTT. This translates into CASSGMGTGLTGELFF.

CDR3: CASSPRTGRANEKLFF. CDR3 nucleotides: TGTGCCAGCAGTCCTCGGACAGGGCGGGCTAATGAAAAACTGTTTTTT. The chain has TRBV28 and TRBJ1-4, with 8 nucleotides matching TRBD1. Germline CDR1 is MDHEN and CDR2 is SYDVKM. This CDR3 contains 16 residues. With 5 bases clipped from V and 3 bases from J, the junction kept 8 bases outside the gene matches.

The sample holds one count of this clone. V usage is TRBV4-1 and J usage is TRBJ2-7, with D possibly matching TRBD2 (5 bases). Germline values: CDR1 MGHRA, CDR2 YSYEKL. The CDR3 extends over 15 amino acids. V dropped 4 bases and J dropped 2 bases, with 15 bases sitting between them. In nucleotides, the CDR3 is TGCGCCAGCAGCCCTAATCACGGGGTTACCTACGAGCAGTACTTC. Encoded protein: CASSPNHGVTYEQYF.

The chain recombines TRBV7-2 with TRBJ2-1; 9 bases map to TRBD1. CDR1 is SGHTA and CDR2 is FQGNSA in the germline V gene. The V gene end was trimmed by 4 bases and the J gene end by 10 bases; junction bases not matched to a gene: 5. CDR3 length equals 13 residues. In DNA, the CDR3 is TGTGCCAGCAGCTCACAGGGGGCGCGGGAGCAGTTCTTC. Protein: CASSSQGAREQFF.